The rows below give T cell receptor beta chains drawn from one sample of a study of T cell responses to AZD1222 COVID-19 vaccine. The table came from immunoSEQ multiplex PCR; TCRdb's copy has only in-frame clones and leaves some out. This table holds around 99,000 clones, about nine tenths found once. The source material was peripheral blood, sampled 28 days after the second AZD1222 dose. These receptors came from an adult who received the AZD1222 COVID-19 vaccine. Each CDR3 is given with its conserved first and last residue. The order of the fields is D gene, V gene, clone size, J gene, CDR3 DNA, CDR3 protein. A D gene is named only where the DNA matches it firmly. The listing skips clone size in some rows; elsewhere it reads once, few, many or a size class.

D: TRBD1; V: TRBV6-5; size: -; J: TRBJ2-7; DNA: TGTGCCAGCAGTCGGACAGGAACCTACGAGCAGTACTTC; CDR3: CASSRTGTYEQYF
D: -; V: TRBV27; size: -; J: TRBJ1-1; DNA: TGTGCCAGCAGTTACGACAGATGGAACACTGAAGCTTTCTTT; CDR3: CASSYDRWNTEAFF
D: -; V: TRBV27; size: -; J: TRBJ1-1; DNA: TGTGCCAGCAGTTTATTGCCGAACACTGAAGCTTTCTTT; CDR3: CASSLLPNTEAFF
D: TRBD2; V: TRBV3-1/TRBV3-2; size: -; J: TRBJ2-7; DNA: TGTGCCAGCAGCCAAGATTGGGCTAGCGGATACGAGCAGTACTTC; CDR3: CASSQDWASGYEQYF
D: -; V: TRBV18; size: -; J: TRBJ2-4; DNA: TGTGCCAGCTCCTCAAACTCCGGAAGTCCGCGGCTGGCCAAAAACATTCAGTACTTC; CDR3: CASSSNSGSPRLAKNIQYF
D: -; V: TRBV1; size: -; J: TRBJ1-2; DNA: TGCACCAGCGGATGTGGGACAGCCTATGGCTACACCTTC; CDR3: CTSGCGTAYGYTF
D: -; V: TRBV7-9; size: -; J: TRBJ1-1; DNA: TGTGCCAGCAGCTTAACCGTAGGATTGAACACTGAAGCTTTCTTT; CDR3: CASSLTVGLNTEAFF
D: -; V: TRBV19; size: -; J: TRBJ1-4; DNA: TGTGCCAGTAGTATACCAGGGATGGATGAAAAACTGTTTTTT; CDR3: CASSIPGMDEKLFF
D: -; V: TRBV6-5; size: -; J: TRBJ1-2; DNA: TGTGCCAGCAGTTACTGGGGAGGGGGTGACTATGGCTACACCTTC; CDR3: CASSYWGGGDYGYTF
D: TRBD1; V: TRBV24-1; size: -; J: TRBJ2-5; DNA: TGTGCCACCAGCCGGGGACAGGGGCCCCGTAGTGGGACCCAGTACTTC; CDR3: CATSRGQGPRSGTQYF
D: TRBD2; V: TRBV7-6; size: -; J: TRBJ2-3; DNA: TGTGCCAGCAGTTTAGGACTAGCGGGGACCCTGGATACGCAGTATTTT; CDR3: CASSLGLAGTLDTQYF
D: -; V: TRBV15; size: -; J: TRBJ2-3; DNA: TGTGCCACCAGCAGGGATCCAGGGGCTAGCACAGATACGCAGTATTTT; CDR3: CATSRDPGASTDTQYF
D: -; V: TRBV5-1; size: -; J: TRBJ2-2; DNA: TGCGCCAGCAGGGCGGCCCTTATCGTCGGGGAGCTGTTTTTT; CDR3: CASRAALIVGELFF
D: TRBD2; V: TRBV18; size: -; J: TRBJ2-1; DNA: TGTGCCAGCTCACCACTCGCCACTAGCGGGAGGAATGAGCAGTTCTTC; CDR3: CASSPLATSGRNEQFF
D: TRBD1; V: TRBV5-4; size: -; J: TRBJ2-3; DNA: TGTGCCAGCAGCGGAGACAGGGGGCTTACAGATACGCAGTATTTT; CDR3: CASSGDRGLTDTQYF
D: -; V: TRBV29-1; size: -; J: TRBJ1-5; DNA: TGCAGCGTCGCCGGGACCGAAGGTATGAGCAATCAGCCCCAGCATTTT; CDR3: CSVAGTEGMSNQPQHF
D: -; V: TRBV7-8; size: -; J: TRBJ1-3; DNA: TGTGCCAGCAGCTTAGCATCAGCTTCTGGAAACACCATATATTTT; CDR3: CASSLASASGNTIYF
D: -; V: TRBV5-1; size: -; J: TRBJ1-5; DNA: TGCGCCAGCAGCTTGGAAGGTTCTAGTATCGGTCAGCCCCAGCATTTT; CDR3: CASSLEGSSIGQPQHF
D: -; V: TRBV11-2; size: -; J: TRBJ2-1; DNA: TGTGCCAGCAGCTTAGTGTCCGTTAGCTCCTACAATGAGCAGTTCTTC; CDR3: CASSLVSVSSYNEQFF
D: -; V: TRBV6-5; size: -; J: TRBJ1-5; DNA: TGTGCCAGCAGGAAACAGGGACTGGGGAATCAGCCCCAGCATTTT; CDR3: CASRKQGLGNQPQHF
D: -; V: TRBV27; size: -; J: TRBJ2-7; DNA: TGTGCCAGCAGCAAGACAGTATCCTACGAGCAGTACTTC; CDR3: CASSKTVSYEQYF
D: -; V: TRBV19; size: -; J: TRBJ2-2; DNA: TGTGCCAGTAGTATATCGGTGTACACCGGGGAGCTGTTTTTT; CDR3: CASSISVYTGELFF
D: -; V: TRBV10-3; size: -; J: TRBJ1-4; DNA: TGTGCCATCAGTGACGGGGTAGGGGATGAAAAACTGTTTTTT; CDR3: CAISDGVGDEKLFF
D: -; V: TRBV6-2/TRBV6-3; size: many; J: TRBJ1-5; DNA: TGTGCCAGCAGTTATTCAGCTCAGCCCCAGCATTTT; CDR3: CASSYSAQPQHF
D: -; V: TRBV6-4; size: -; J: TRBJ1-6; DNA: TGTGCCAGCAGTGACGGGTCCTCACCCCTCCACTTT; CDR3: CASSDGSSPLHF
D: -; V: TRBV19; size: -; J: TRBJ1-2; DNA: TGTGCCAGTACCCCGGGGGTAGGAGGCTACACCTTC; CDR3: CASTPGVGGYTF
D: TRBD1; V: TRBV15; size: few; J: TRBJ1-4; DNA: TGTGCCACCAGCGGTGGACCGGGACAGGGGACGGGCGGTGTGGATGAAAAACTGTTTTTT; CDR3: CATSGGPGQGTGGVDEKLFF
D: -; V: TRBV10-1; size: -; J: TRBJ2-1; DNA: TGCGCCAGCAGTTCTTACAATGAGCAGTTCTTC; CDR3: CASSSYNEQFF
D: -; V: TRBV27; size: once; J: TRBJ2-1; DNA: TGTGCCAGCAGTTTATCGATTGAGGGCAGGTACTCCTACAATGAGCAGTTCTTC; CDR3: CASSLSIEGRYSYNEQFF
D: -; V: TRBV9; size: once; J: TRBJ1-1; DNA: TGTGCCAGCAGCCCCCGCATGACAGAGAACACTGAAGCTTTCTTT; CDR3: CASSPRMTENTEAFF
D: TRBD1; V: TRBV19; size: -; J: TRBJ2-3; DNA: TGTGCCAGTAGTACGACAGGGAGCACAGATACGCAGTATTTT; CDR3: CASSTTGSTDTQYF
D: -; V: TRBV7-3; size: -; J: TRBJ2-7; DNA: TGTGCCAGCAGCTTACGCAGGGTCTCGTTCCACGAGCAGTACTTC; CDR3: CASSLRRVSFHEQYF
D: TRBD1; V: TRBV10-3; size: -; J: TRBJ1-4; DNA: TGTGCCATCAGCGGACAGGGTTTTAATGAAAAACTGTTTTTT; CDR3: CAISGQGFNEKLFF
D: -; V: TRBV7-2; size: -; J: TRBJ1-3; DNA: TGTGCCAGCAGCCCCCGGGTGACCCAACTGGGCATATATTTT; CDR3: CASSPRVTQLGIYF
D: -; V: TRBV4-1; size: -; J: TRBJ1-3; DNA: TGCGCCAGCAGCCAAGCAGGGCTCTCTGGAAACACCATATATTTT; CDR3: CASSQAGLSGNTIYF
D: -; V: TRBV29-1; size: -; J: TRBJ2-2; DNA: TGCAGCGTCGCGGGTAGGAGTCAGACCGGGGAGCTGTTTTTT; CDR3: CSVAGRSQTGELFF
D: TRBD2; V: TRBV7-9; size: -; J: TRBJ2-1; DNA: TGTGCCAGCAGGCGTACCGGGACTAGCGGGGGGGCCGACAATGAGCAGTTCTTC; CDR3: CASRRTGTSGGADNEQFF
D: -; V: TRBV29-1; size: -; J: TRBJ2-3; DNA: TGCAGCGTTGAATCTGGGGCCGATACGCAGTATTTT; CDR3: CSVESGADTQYF
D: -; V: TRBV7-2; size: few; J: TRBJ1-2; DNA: TGTGCCAGCAGCTTAGGTGCCCTAGGGCAGGGTCTCAACTATGGCTACACCTTC; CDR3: CASSLGALGQGLNYGYTF
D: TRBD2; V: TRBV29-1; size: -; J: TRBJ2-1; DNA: TGCAGCGTTGCCATAGCGGGGGGGCCCTCCAATGAGCAGTTCTTC; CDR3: CSVAIAGGPSNEQFF
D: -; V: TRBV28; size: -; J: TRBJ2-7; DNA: TGTGCCAGCAGTTACCCCGGAGAGAGCGAGCAGTACTTC; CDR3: CASSYPGESEQYF
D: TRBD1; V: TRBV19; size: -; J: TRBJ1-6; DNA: TGTGCCAGTAGTAGGCGACAGGGGGAAGATTCACCCCTCCACTTT; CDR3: CASSRRQGEDSPLHF
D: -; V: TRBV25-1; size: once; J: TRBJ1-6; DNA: TGTGCCAGCAGTGATTACGGAGCCAATAATTCACCCCTCCACTTT; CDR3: CASSDYGANNSPLHF
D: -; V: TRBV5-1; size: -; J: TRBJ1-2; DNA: TGCGCCAGCAGCTTGGGAACGGCGGGAGATGGCTACACCTTC; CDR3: CASSLGTAGDGYTF
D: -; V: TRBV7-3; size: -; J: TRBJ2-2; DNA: TGTGCCAGCAGCTCCGCCGGGACCCACACCGGGGAGCTGTTTTTT; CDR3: CASSSAGTHTGELFF
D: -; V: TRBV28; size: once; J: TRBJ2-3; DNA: TGTGCCAGCAACCCTACGGGGACGAGGCCAGATACGCAGTATTTT; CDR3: CASNPTGTRPDTQYF
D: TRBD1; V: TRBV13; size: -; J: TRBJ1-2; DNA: TGTGCCAGCAGCCAGGCCGGGACAGGGGGGCATGGCTACACCTTC; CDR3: CASSQAGTGGHGYTF
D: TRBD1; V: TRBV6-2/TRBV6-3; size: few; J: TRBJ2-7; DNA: TGTGCCAGCAGTTACCCCAGGACAGGGATCTACGAGCAGTACTTC; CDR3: CASSYPRTGIYEQYF
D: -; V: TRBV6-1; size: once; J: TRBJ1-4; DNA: TGTGCCAGCAGTGATGAGGGTTTAGGAGGGACCGAAAAACTGTTTTTT; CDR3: CASSDEGLGGTEKLFF
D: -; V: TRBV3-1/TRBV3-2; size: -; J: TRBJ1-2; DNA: TGTGCCAGCAGCCCAGGGACCCATGGCTACACCTTC; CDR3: CASSPGTHGYTF
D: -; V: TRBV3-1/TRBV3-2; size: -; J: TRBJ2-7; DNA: TGTGCCAGCAGCCAAATGGGGTACTCCTACGAGCAGTACTTC; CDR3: CASSQMGYSYEQYF